The TCR beta chain described here comes from a study of T cell responses to AZD1222 COVID-19 vaccine. General study results and limits: Possibly, clonal diversity was underestimated; donors were largely white British and included more females. Targeting of unmutated variant regions was reportedly seen in nearly half of spike-specific TCRs.

TCRdb keeps only in-frame clones here, not all; method: immunoSEQ multiplex PCR. The top ten clones hold roughly 3.5% of a sample with roughly 60,000 clones, about 80% of them seen once. Trimming pared 1 base from V and 0 bases from J, leaving 4 bases between. The CDR3 runs 13 residues. Turning to this clone: Antigen unknown.

The clonotype was recovered from an adult who received the AZD1222 COVID-19 vaccine. The sequencing used peripheral blood, collected 28 days after the second AZD1222 dose. The V call is TRBV12-3 or TRBV12-4, the J call TRBJ2-7; D unclear. The CDR3 region is CASSLGDSYEQYF. The DNA of the CDR3 is TGTGCCAGCAGTTTAGGGGACTCCTACGAGCAGTACTTC.